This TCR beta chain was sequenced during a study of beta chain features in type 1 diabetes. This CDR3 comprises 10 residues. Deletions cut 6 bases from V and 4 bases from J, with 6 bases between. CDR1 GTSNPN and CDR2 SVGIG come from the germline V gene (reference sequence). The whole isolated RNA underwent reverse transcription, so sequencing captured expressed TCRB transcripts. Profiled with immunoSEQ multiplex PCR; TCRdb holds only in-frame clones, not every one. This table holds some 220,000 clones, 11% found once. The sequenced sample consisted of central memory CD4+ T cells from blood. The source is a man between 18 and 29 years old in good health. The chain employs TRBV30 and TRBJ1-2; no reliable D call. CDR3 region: CACTAYGYTF. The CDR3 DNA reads TGTGCCTGCACGGCCTATGGCTACACCTTC.